The TCR beta chain described here comes from a study of blood T cell repertoires in COVID-19. The overall study: Researchers got acute and convalescent COVID-19 samples from the United States, Italy and Spain. The analysed material was cDNA or gDNA that came from T cells, B-cell-depleted T cells, or PBMCs.

This CDR3 spans 18 amino acids. Germline-derived CDR1 and CDR2 are SGHAT and FQNNGV. Unmatched junction bases numbered 12, after V lost 5 bases and J lost 0 bases. Per the study methods: Scientists estimated how many nucleated cells there were by amplifying reference gene primers. This table comes from immunoSEQ multiplex PCR, and its TCRdb copy is limited to in-frame clones, with some not included. Clone size and V and J calls were adopted from that table, with D and trimming inferred from the DNA. This sample has 200,000 to 250,000 clones, with over 60% found just once. The rearrangement uses TRBV11-2 and TRBJ2-5; 10 bases fit TRBD2. Sequenced sample: peripheral blood. The sequence derives from a woman in her seventies with acute or convalescent COVID-19. In nucleotides, the CDR3 is TGTGCCAGCAGCGCGGGTCCAGCGGGAGGGCGCTACCAAGAGACCCAGTACTTC. Amino acids: CASSAGPAGGRYQETQYF. The variable domain in full, with the rest retrieved from reference TRBV11-2 and TRBJ2-5, is EAGVAQSPRYKIIEKRQSVAFWCNPISGHATLYWYQQILGQGPKLLIQFQNNGVVDDSQLPKDRFSAERLKGVDSTLKIQPAKLEDSAVYLCASSAGPAGGRYQETQYFGPGTRLLVL.